The source of this T cell receptor beta chain is a study of CD8+ T cells in alopecia areata. This CDR3 has 16 amino acids. Losses at the gene ends were 2 bases for V and 2 bases for J; bases not matched to a gene: 3. Germline-derived CDR1 and CDR2 are SGHTA and FQGTGA. Sequencing templates came from extracted RNA that was reverse transcribed into cDNA. TCRdb's table, derived via immunoSEQ multiplex PCR, lists solely in-frame clones and lacks some. The profile shows about 150,000 clones, about 54% of them singletons. The receptor was derived from a human donor in good health. This chain joins TRBV7-3 and TRBJ2-3, with TRBD2 identical over 11 bases. The sample consisted of CD4+ T cells sorted from blood. The CDR3 DNA is TGTGCCAGCAGCTTATTAGCGGGAGGGTTCACAGATACGCAGTATTTT. Its protein product is CASSLLAGGFTDTQYF.